This passage covers 29 T cell receptor beta chains from one sample sequenced in a study of PD-1 blockade in classical Hodgkin lymphoma (dated by TCRdb to 2018 to 2021). What this sample's time point label stands for: cycle 4 day 1 (C4D1), after less than 7 weeks of nivolumab. All trial patients had relapsed after autologous stem cell transplantation, with cohorts A, B and C differing in prior brentuximab vedotin exposure. Magnetic negative selection with a Miltenyi CD4+ T cell isolation kit was used to purify CD4+ T cells from thawed PBMCs. Preparation of the library involved the immunoSEQ multiplex PCR assay. TCRdb stores this immuneACCESS table with in-frame sequences only. Part of the clones is absent; in the studies checked, under half of the shortfall reflects unresolved V genes, and no reason is known for the rest. The sample data list approximately 28,000 clones, and roughly 80% of these were observed just once. The ten largest clonotypes hold approximately 0.62% of the sample.

The sequencing here drew on CD4+ T cells from blood, taken before the fourth cycle of nivolumab. These receptors all stem from a human donor with classical Hodgkin lymphoma.

This chain joins TRBV28 and TRBJ2-1, with 16 bases aligning to TRBD2. V shed 4 bases and J 7 bases; nucleotides not matched to a gene: 7. CDR1 and CDR2 from the germline V gene are MDHEN and SYDVKM. CDR3 length: 17 residues. The CDR3 sequence is CASSSPGLAGGPNEQFF. The CDR3 coding sequence is TGTGCCAGCAGTTCGCCGGGACTAGCGGGAGGGCCAAATGAGCAGTTCTTC.

J is TRBJ2-5 and V is TRBV2; D is possibly TRBD1 (5 bases). CDR3 length: 14 amino acids. CDR1 is SNHLY, CDR2 FYNNEI, per germline. Trimming pared 6 bases from V and 2 bases from J, leaving 13 bases between. Written as DNA, the CDR3 is TGTGCCAGCAGCGATGACAGCCCTCAAGAGACCCAGTACTTC. This codes for CASSDDSPQETQYF.

This clone was observed a single time. The J gene is TRBJ1-3, the V gene TRBV6-5; D remains ambiguous. The V end lost 8 bases, the J end lost 0 bases, and 11 bases lay between the germline ends. There are 14 residues in the CDR3. Germline CDR1 is MNHEY and CDR2 is SVGAGI. The CDR3 DNA sequence: TGTGCCAGCGGTGGTATTACCTCTGGAAACACCATATATTTT. Translating it yields CASGGITSGNTIYF.

The CDR3 spells CAISEQGLNYEQYF. CDR3 coding DNA: TGTGCCATCAGTGAGCAGGGACTGAACTACGAGCAGTACTTC. This sequence joins TRBV10-3 and TRBJ2-7; D possibly corresponds to TRBD2 (6 bases). Germline lookup yields CDR1 ENHRY and CDR2 SYGVKD. V lost 2 bases to trimming and J lost 3 bases, with 11 bases between them. This CDR3 is 14 amino acids long.

This clone has only a few counts. The rearrangement uses TRBV6-1 and TRBJ2-3; TRBD2 matches at 11 bases. This CDR3 is 18 amino acids long. With V trimmed by 2 bases and J by 4 bases, 11 bases remained unmatched. Germline V gene lookup returns CDR1 MNHNS and CDR2 SASEGT. The CDR3 nucleotides read TGTGCCAGCAGTGAATGGTGGGTAGCGGGAGGGCAGGCAGATACGCAGTATTTT. It codes for CASSEWWVAGGQADTQYF.

This rearrangement joins TRBV27 to TRBJ2-7; 8 nucleotides line up with TRBD2. CDR3 length: 14 residues. Trimming removed 4 bases from V and 4 bases from J; junction bases left unmatched: 6. Germline CDR1 reads MNHEY; CDR2 reads SMNVEV (reference sequence). CDR3 nucleotides: TGTGCCAGCAGTTCAATAGCGGGGAGATACGAGCAGTACTTC. Protein: CASSSIAGRYEQYF.

The rearrangement joins TRBV11-3 to TRBJ2-2, with D perhaps matching TRBD1 (6 bases). The CDR3 contains 14 residues. V gave up 0 bases and J gave up 7 bases, with 9 bases separating them. Germline V gives CDR1 SGHNT, CDR2 YENEEA. CDR3 protein: CASSLEGGIGELFF. The CDR3 DNA sequence: TGTGCCAGCAGCTTAGAAGGGGGTATCGGGGAGCTGTTTTTT.

The chain has TRBV25-1 and TRBJ2-7; D might be TRBD1 (5 bases). Germline values: CDR1 MGHDK, CDR2 SYGVNS. This CDR3 comprises 16 residues. V was clipped by 3 bases and J by 3 bases, with 18 bases between them. CDR3 nucleotides: TGTGCCAGCAGTGATTATGGGGCTGGGGCCGGCTACGAGCAGTACTTC. Its protein is CASSDYGAGAGYEQYF.

The rearrangement joins TRBV27 to TRBJ1-2; D not certain. This CDR3 comprises 13 residues. V was cut by 0 bases and J by 8 bases, with 10 bases left in between. Germline values: CDR1 MNHEY, CDR2 SMNVEV (reference sequence). DNA of the CDR3: TGTGCCAGCAGTTTATCACCTTTCCAAGGCTACACCTTC. Encoded protein: CASSLSPFQGYTF.

This rearrangement joins TRBV4-1 to TRBJ1-3, with D perhaps TRBD1 (6 bases). This CDR3 is built from 17 residues. Germline V gene sequence: CDR1 MGHRA, CDR2 YSYEKL. The V gene lost 4 bases and the J gene lost 0 bases, with 16 bases spanning the gap. The chain's CDR3 is CASSLQVLRGSGNTIYF. As DNA, the CDR3 is TGCGCCAGCAGCCTCCAAGTTCTCAGGGGCTCTGGAAACACCATATATTTT.

This rearrangement joins TRBV4-3 to TRBJ2-6; D is possibly TRBD1 (5 bases). The germline V gene encodes CDR1 LGHNA and CDR2 YSLEER. The CDR3 totals 18 residues. The germline V and J ends were trimmed by 4 bases and 7 bases, with 23 bases remaining between them. The CDR3 loop is CASSPLAAGWPFANVLTF. CDR3 DNA: TGCGCCAGCAGCCCACTCGCGGCAGGGTGGCCCTTCGCCAACGTCCTGACTTTC.

This chain joins TRBV5-4 and TRBJ2-5; D is uncertain. The CDR3 is 13 amino acids. Germline CDR1 is SGHNT and CDR2 is YYREEE (reference sequence). V was trimmed by 2 bases and J by 1 base, leaving 6 bases between them. CDR3 amino acids: CASSFDLQETQYF. Written as DNA, the CDR3 is TGTGCCAGCAGCTTTGATCTCCAAGAGACCCAGTACTTC.

V is TRBV11-1 and J is TRBJ2-5; 9 bases match TRBD2. The germline gives CDR1 SGHAT, CDR2 FQDESV (reference sequence). The CDR3 contains 16 residues. With V trimmed by 1 base and J by 4 bases, 7 bases remained unmatched. The DNA of the CDR3 is TGTGCCAGCAGCTTAGGGCGGCTACTAGCGGGAGAGACCCAGTACTTC. Translation: CASSLGRLLAGETQYF.

A single count supports this clone. The chain joins TRBV6-5 to TRBJ2-7, with D perhaps assigned TRBD1 or TRBD2 (5 bases each). Germline-derived CDR1 and CDR2 are MNHEY and SVGAGI. V was clipped by 1 base and J by 2 bases, with 12 bases between them. CDR3 size: 15 residues. The CDR3 is CASSYLTGTTYEQYF. For the CDR3, the DNA is TGTGCCAGCAGTTACTTAACCGGGACCACCTACGAGCAGTACTTC.

The rearrangement joins TRBV5-1 to TRBJ2-4; the D call may be TRBD1 or TRBD2 (7 bases each). CDR3 length: 18 amino acids. The ends were cut back, 2 bases at V and 1 base at J, with 19 bases in the middle. Germline V gene data show CDR1 as SGHRS and CDR2 as YFSETQ. The CDR3 DNA follows: TGCGCCAGCAGCTTTTCTAGCGGCAGGGGGGCTGCCAAAAACATTCAGTACTTC. Amino acid sequence: CASSFSSGRGAAKNIQYF.

The chain couples TRBV12-5 to TRBJ2-1, with 10 bases lining up with TRBD2. The junction had 13 bases not matched to a gene; V was cut back by 5 bases and J by 0 bases. The CDR3 length is 19 residues. The germline V gene encodes CDR1 LGHNT and CDR2 FRNRAP. The DNA for the CDR3 is TGTGCTAGTGGTGCCGGACTAGCGGACAATATTAGCTCCTACAATGAGCAGTTCTTC. Its translation is CASGAGLADNISSYNEQFF.

V usage is TRBV19 and J usage is TRBJ2-1; 8 bases are a match to TRBD1. Trimming cost V 5 bases and J 4 bases; bases outside gene matches: 7. The CDR3 length is 15 residues. Looked up from germline, CDR1 is LNHDA and CDR2 is SQIVND (reference sequence). The CDR3 here is CASSSPTGEYNEQFF. The CDR3 bases are TGTGCCAGTAGTTCACCGACAGGGGAATACAATGAGCAGTTCTTC.

V is TRBV4-1 and J is TRBJ2-5; 10 bases align to TRBD2. This CDR3 has 18 amino acids. Germline V gene lookup returns CDR1 MGHRA and CDR2 YSYEKL. With 0 bases clipped from V and 9 bases from J, the junction kept 16 bases outside the gene matches. In nucleotides, the CDR3 is TGCGCCAGCAGCCAAGAGAGCCCCGGTGCTATAGCGGGGGGTCCCCAGTACTTC. This gives the protein CASSQESPGAIAGGPQYF.

This chain links TRBV7-8 with TRBJ1-2; D not certain. The germline V gene encodes CDR1 SGHVS and CDR2 FQNEAQ. The CDR3 sequence is 13 residues long. Trimming pared 5 bases from V and 3 bases from J, leaving 10 bases between. Here the CDR3 DNA reads TGTGCCAGCAGCCAAACACCGGACTATGGCTACACCTTC. Translation gives CASSQTPDYGYTF.

The gene calls are TRBV6-5 and TRBJ1-2, with 8 nucleotides matching TRBD1. Trimming removed 5 bases from V and 7 bases from J; junction bases left unmatched: 6. CDR3 length: 13 residues. CDR1 MNHEY and CDR2 SVGAGI come from the germline V gene. CDR3 DNA sequence: TGTGCCAGCAGTCCGGGACAGGTACTTGGCTACACCTTC. As protein: CASSPGQVLGYTF.

The rearrangement joins TRBV7-9 to TRBJ1-5; D gene uncertain. The length of the CDR3 is 14 residues. The V end was cut by 1 base, the J end by 7 bases, with 11 bases between. Germline V gives CDR1 SEHNR, CDR2 FQNEAQ (reference sequence). The CDR3 here is CASSLGQYGQPQHF. For the CDR3, the DNA is TGTGCCAGCAGCTTAGGCCAGTATGGCCAGCCCCAGCATTTT.

V usage is TRBV5-1 and J usage is TRBJ1-2; 12 bases fit TRBD1. The junction had 3 bases not matched to a gene; V was cut back by 0 bases and J by 6 bases. Germline V lookup: CDR1 SGHRS, CDR2 YFSETQ. The CDR3 covers 15 residues. This CDR3 reads CASSLGGQGAHGYTF. In DNA form, the CDR3 reads TGCGCCAGCAGCTTGGGGGGACAGGGGGCCCATGGCTACACCTTC.

The chain has TRBV6-6 and TRBJ2-1, with TRBD2 identical over 15 bases. The V segment lost 6 bases and the J segment 8 bases; nucleotides outside the gene matches: 8. Germline-derived CDR1 and CDR2 are MNHNY and SVGAGI (reference sequence). The CDR3 is 16 residues long. The CDR3 loop reads CASSSRTSGRADEQFF. CDR3 in DNA: TGTGCCAGCAGCTCCCGGACTAGCGGGAGGGCGGATGAGCAGTTCTTC.

The chain recombines TRBV19 with TRBJ1-5; D remains unclear. The CDR3 consists of 13 residues. Germline CDR1 is LNHDA and CDR2 is SQIVND (reference sequence). Trimming took 3 bases from V and 0 from J, leaving 3 bases between them. The CDR3: CASSISSNQPQHF. In DNA, the CDR3 is TGTGCCAGTAGTATTTCTAGCAATCAGCCCCAGCATTTT. The entire variable domain, with the rest obtained from reference TRBV19 and TRBJ1-5, is as follows: DGGITQSPKYLFRKEGQNVTLSCEQNLNHDAMYWYRQDPGQGLRLIYYSQIVNDFQKGDIAEGYSVSREKKESFPLTVTSAQKNPTAFYLCASSISSNQPQHFGDGTRLSIL.

This chain links TRBV7-2 with TRBJ2-2, with 9 bases identical to TRBD1. Germline V CDR1 and CDR2: SGHTA, FQGNSA. Trimming removed 3 bases from V and 4 bases from J; junction bases left unmatched: 6. This CDR3 is built from 16 residues. The chain's CDR3 is CASSLLGQGVTGELFF. The CDR3 DNA reads TGTGCCAGCAGCTTGTTGGGACAGGGTGTCACCGGGGAGCTGTTTTTT.

A single count supports this clone. The chain carries TRBV13 and TRBJ2-3; the D is unclear. Germline V gene lookup returns CDR1 PRHDT and CDR2 FYEKMQ (reference sequence). V gave up 5 bases and J gave up 0 bases, with 12 bases separating them. The CDR3 has 15 amino acids. CDR3 DNA sequence: TGTGCCAGCAGCCAGACTCCGGCTAGCACAGATACGCAGTATTTT. Encoded protein: CASSQTPASTDTQYF. The complete variable domain, with remaining parts taken from reference TRBV13 and TRBJ2-3, reads AAGVIQSPRHLIKEKRETATLKCYPIPRHDTVYWYQQGPGQDPQFLISFYEKMQSDKGSIPDRFSAQQFSDYHSELNMSSLELGDSALYFCASSQTPASTDTQYFGPGTRLTVL.

The chain couples TRBV30 to TRBJ2-7, with TRBD2 identical over 9 bases. This CDR3 has 12 residues. Germline V gene lookup returns CDR1 GTSNPN and CDR2 SVGIG (reference sequence). Trimming at V came to 3 bases and at J to 5 bases, leaving 2 bases not matched to a gene. The CDR3 bases are TGTGCCTGGAGGCGGGGGGGTGACGAGCAGTACTTC. Translation gives CAWRRGGDEQYF.

The chain carries TRBV25-1 and TRBJ1-3; D remains ambiguous. The germline V gene has CDR1 MGHDK and CDR2 SYGVNS. The CDR3 totals 16 residues. Trimming took off 0 bases at V and 0 bases at J, with 9 bases between the two ends. The DNA for the CDR3 is TGTGCCAGCAGTGAATATAGACCGTACTCTGGAAACACCATATATTTT. Its translation is CASSEYRPYSGNTIYF.

In its sample, this clone was seen a few times. The rearrangement uses TRBV2 and TRBJ2-7; D is unresolved. Germline lookup yields CDR1 SNHLY and CDR2 FYNNEI. V was trimmed by 0 bases and J by 6 bases, leaving 6 bases between them. The CDR3 sequence is 12 residues long. DNA of the CDR3: TGTGCCAGCAGTGAAGCCCGACGCGAGCAGTACTTC. Protein: CASSEARREQYF. The full variable domain, its missing parts supplied by reference TRBV2 and TRBJ2-7, is EPEVTQTPSHQVTQMGQEVILRCVPISNHLYFYWYRQILGQKVEFLVSFYNNEISEKSEIFDDQFSVERPDGSNFTLKIRSTKLEDSAMYFCASSEARREQYFGPGTRLTVT.